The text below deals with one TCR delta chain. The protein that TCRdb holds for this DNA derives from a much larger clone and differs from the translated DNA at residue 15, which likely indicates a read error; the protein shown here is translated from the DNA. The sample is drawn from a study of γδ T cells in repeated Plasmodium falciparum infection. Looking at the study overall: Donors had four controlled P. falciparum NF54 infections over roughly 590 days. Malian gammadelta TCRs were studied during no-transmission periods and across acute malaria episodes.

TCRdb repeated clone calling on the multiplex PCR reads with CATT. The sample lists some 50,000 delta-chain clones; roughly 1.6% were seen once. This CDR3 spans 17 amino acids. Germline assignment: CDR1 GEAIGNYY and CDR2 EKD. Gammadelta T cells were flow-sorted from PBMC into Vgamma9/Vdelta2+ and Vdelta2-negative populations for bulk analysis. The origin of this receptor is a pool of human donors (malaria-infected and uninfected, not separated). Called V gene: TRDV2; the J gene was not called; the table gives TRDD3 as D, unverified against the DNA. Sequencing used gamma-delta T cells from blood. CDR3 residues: CACDTLLGATTTDKPIF. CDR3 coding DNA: TGTGCCTGTGACACCTTACTGGGGGCCACCACGACCGATAAACCCATCTTT.